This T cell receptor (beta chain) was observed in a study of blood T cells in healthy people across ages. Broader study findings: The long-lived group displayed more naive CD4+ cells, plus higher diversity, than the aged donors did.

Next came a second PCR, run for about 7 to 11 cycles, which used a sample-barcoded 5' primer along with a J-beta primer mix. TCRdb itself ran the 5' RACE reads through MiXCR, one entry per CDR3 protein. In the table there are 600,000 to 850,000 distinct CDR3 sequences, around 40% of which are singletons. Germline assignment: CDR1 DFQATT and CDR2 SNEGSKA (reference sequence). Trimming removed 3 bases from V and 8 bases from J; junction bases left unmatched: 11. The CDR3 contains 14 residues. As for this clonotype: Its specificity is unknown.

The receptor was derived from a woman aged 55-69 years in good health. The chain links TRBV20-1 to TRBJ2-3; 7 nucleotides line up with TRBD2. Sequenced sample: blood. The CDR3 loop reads CSARPTSDLGTQYF. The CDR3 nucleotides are TGCAGTGCTAGGCCCACTAGCGACCTAGGTACGCAGTATTTT.